The 5 T cell receptor beta chains below come from one sample, sequenced in a study of T-cell reconstitution after alpha-beta-depleted transplantation in children. Unique molecular identifiers tagged the TCRbeta library. TCRdb independently ran MiXCR on the PCR reads; one entry per CDR3 protein. Seen here are some 840,000 distinct CDR3 sequences, 15% to 20% observed once, and the top ten hold under 6%. Source: PBMCs, mostly from graft donor cells, taken 360 days after TCRalphabeta/CD19-depleted stem cell transplant. All receptors come from a male patient aged 10 to 17 who had a stem cell transplant for acute lymphoblastic leukemia, so the T cells may come from the graft donor.

V is TRBV11-3 and J is TRBJ2-5; D may be TRBD1 (8 bases). This CDR3 comprises 16 residues. The V end lost 3 bases, the J end lost 3 bases, and 17 bases lay between the germline ends. The germline V gene encodes CDR1 SGHNT and CDR2 YENEEA. The DNA for the CDR3 is TGTGCCAGCAGCTTCAGGGGGCGGGGGTCCGAAGAGACCCAGTACTTC. Residues: CASSFRGRGSEETQYF.

This clonotype was counted between two and nine times. The CDR3 region has the DNA TGCGCCAGTTCGGGGGTAGGGGCCTACGAGCAGTACTTC. Translating it yields CASSGVGAYEQYF. The V gene is TRBV5-1, the J gene TRBJ2-7, with D possibly TRBD2 on 6 matching bases. CDR1 and CDR2 (germline): SGHRS, YFSETQ. V lost 8 bases and J lost 2, with 14 bases in between. The CDR3 covers 13 residues.

Many counts were recorded for this clonotype. This rearrangement joins TRBV5-1 to TRBJ2-2, with D possibly TRBD1 on 6 matching bases. V shed 8 bases and J shed 2 bases, with 19 bases lying between them. This CDR3 comprises 16 residues. Germline loops: CDR1 SGHRS, CDR2 YFSETQ. CDR3 in amino acids: CASSRRWTENTGELFF. CDR3 in DNA: TGCGCCAGTTCCCGGAGGTGGACAGAAAACACCGGGGAGCTGTTTTTT.

V is TRBV25-1 and J is TRBJ1-5, with TRBD1 identical over 8 bases. J was trimmed by 1 base and V by 4 bases; bases with no gene match: 12. The CDR3 extends over 18 amino acids. Germline lookup yields CDR1 MGHDK and CDR2 SYGVNS. The CDR3 sequence: CASSGGTGPRESNQPQHF. CDR3 bases: TGTGCCAGCAGTGGGGGGACAGGCCCCCGGGAGAGCAATCAGCCCCAGCATTTT.

This clonotype was recorded many times. The chain couples TRBV15 to TRBJ2-7; maybe TRBD1 (5 bases). Trimming cost V 3 bases and J 3 bases, with 15 bases left between them. The CDR3 spans 15 residues. Germline V gene lookup returns CDR1 LNHNV and CDR2 YYDKDF (reference sequence). For the CDR3, the DNA is TGTGCCACCAGCAGGGACCAGGGAACCTACTACGAGCAGTACTTC. Translating gives CATSRDQGTYYEQYF.